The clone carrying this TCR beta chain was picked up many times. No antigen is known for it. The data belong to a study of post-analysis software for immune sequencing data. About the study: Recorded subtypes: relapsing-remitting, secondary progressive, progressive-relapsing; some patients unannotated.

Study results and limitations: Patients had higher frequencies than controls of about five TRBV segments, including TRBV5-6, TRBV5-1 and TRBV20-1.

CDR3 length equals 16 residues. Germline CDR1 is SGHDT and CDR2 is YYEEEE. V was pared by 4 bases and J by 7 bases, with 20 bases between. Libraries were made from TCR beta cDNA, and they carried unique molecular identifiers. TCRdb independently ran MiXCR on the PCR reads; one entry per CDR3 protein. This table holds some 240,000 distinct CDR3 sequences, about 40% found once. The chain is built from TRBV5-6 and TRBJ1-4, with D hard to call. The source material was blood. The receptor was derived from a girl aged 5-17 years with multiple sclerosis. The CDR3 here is CASSPGFGTRSEKLFF. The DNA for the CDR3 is TGTGCCAGCAGCCCGGGCTTTGGAACCAGGAGTGAAAAACTGTTTTTT.